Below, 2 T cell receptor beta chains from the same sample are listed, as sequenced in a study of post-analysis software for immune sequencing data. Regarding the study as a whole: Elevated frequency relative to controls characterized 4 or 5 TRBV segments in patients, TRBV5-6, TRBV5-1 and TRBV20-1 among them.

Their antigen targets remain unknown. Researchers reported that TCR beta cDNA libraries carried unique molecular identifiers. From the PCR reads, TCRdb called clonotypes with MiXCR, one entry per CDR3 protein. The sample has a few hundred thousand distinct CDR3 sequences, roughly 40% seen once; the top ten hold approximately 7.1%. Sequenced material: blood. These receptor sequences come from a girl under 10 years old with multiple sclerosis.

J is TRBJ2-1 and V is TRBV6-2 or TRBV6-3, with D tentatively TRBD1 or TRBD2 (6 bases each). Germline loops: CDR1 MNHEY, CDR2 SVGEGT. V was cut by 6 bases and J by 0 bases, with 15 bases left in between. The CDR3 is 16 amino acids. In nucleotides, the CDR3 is TGTGCCAGCAGCCGGGGGCTAGCGCGCTCCTACAATGAGCAGTTCTTC. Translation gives CASSRGLARSYNEQFF.

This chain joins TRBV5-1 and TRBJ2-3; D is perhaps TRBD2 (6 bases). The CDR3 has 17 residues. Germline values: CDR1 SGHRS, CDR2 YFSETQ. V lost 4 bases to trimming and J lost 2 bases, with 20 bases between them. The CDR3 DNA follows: TGCGCCAGCAGCGTGGAGCGGGCCTCTACCCCCACAGATACGCAGTATTTT. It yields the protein CASSVERASTPTDTQYF.